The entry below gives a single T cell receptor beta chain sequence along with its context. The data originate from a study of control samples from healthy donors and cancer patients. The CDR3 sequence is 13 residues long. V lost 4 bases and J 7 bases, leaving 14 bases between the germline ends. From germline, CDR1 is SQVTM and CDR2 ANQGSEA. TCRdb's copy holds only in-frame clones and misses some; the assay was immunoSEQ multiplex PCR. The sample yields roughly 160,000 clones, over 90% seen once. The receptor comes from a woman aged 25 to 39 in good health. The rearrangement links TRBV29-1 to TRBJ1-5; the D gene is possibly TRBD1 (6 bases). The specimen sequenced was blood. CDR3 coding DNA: TGCAGCGTTGCGGCGGGGGCTGGGCAGCCCCAGCATTTT. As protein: CSVAAGAGQPQHF. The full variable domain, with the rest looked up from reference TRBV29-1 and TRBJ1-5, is SAVISQKPSRDICQRGTSLTIQCQVDSQVTMMFWYRQQPGQSLTLIATANQGSEATYESGFVIDKFPISRPNLTFSTLTVSNMSPEDSSIYLCSVAAGAGQPQHFGDGTRLSIL.